What follows describes a single T cell receptor (beta chain). What it recognizes is unknown. These data belong to a study of T cell responses to AZD1222 COVID-19 vaccine. General study results and limits: Targets within unmutated variant regions were reportedly found for nearly half of spike-specific TCRs.

Only in-frame clones appear in the TCRdb table, and some are missing; sequencing was by immunoSEQ multiplex PCR. The sample consists of 180,000 or so clones, 90% to 95% of them appearing once. This CDR3 spans 15 amino acids. The V gene's germline CDR1 is LNHDA and CDR2 SQIVND (reference sequence). The V end lost 5 bases, the J end lost 6 bases, and 14 bases lay between the germline ends. The sequence derives from an adult who received the AZD1222 COVID-19 vaccine. The sample was peripheral blood, taken 28 days after the second AZD1222 dose. This chain uses TRBV19 with TRBJ1-6; D unresolved. The CDR3 here is CASSSPPPFNSPLHF. The DNA for the CDR3 is TGTGCCAGTAGTTCCCCTCCGCCCTTTAATTCACCCCTCCACTTT.